This entry lists 31 T cell receptor beta chains sequenced from one sample in a study of blood T cells in healthy people across ages. For the second PCR, which ran for about 6 to 12 cycles, a sample-barcoded 5' primer and a J-beta primer mix were used. One entry per CDR3 protein results from TCRdb running MiXCR on the 5' RACE reads. Among 980,000 or so distinct CDR3 sequences listed, 40% to 60% were seen once. The material sequenced was blood. The source is a man aged 25 to 45 in good health.

CDR3 region: CASSLGGQSYHSPLHF. The CDR3 coding sequence is TGTGCCAGCAGCTTGGGGGGACAGTCCTACCATTCACCCCTCCACTTT. J is TRBJ1-6 and V is TRBV5-4; TRBD1 matches 7 bases. Looked up from germline, CDR1 is SGHNT and CDR2 is YYREEE (reference sequence). V shed 0 bases, J shed 8 bases, and the junction held 8 bases outside the gene matches. The CDR3 consists of 16 residues.

This chain links TRBV11-2 with TRBJ2-5; D is possibly TRBD2 (5 bases). Germline CDR1 is SGHAT and CDR2 is FQNNGV. Trimming stripped 3 bases from V and 5 bases from J, with 16 bases between. This CDR3 spans 15 amino acids. CDR3 residues: CASSFSADPWETQYF. CDR3 nucleotides: TGTGCCAGCAGCTTTAGCGCGGATCCTTGGGAGACCCAGTACTTC.

In this sample, this clonotype turned up a few times. CDR3 region: CASSQGALASYNEQFF. CDR3 in DNA: TGTGCCAGCAGCCAAGGGGCCCTAGCGAGCTACAATGAGCAGTTCTTC. The chain couples TRBV3-1 to TRBJ2-1; a possible D gene is TRBD2 (6 bases). V was cut by 1 base and J by 3 bases, with 13 bases left in between. In germline, CDR1 is LGHDT, CDR2 YNNKEL (reference sequence). CDR3 length: 16 residues.

This clonotype was found a few times. The rearrangement joins TRBV27 to TRBJ2-1; no clear D gene. CDR3 length: 14 residues. V was trimmed by 7 bases and J by 6 bases, leaving 16 bases between them. Germline CDR1 reads MNHEY; CDR2 reads SMNVEV (reference sequence). In DNA form, the CDR3 reads TGTGCCAGCACCCGCCTGGATTCACTCAATGAGCAGTTCTTC. Amino acids: CASTRLDSLNEQFF.

Turning to this clonotype: Mismatch with germline at one junction end may stem from a read error. The rearrangement links TRBV4-2 to TRBJ1-4, with D possibly TRBD1 on 5 matching bases. Germline V gene data show CDR1 as LGHNA and CDR2 as YNFKEQ. The CDR3 spans 16 residues. CDR3 nucleotides: TGTGCCAGCAGCCCCGGCGGGGCGGCAACTAATGAAGAACTGTTTTTT. This gives the protein CASSPGGAATNEELFF.

J is TRBJ2-7 and V is TRBV20-1; 7 bases fit TRBD1. The CDR3 totals 14 residues. The V segment lost 2 bases and the J segment 3 bases; nucleotides outside the gene matches: 7. Germline CDR1 is DFQATT and CDR2 is SNEGSKA (reference sequence). Here the CDR3 reads CSARQTGNRYEQYF. The CDR3 nucleotides read TGCAGTGCTAGACAGACAGGGAACCGCTACGAGCAGTACTTC.

The chain links TRBV4-1 to TRBJ2-7, with 11 bases aligning to TRBD2. Germline V gives CDR1 MGHRA, CDR2 YSYEKL. CDR3 size: 16 residues. Trimming at V came to 5 bases and at J to 4 bases, leaving 10 bases not matched to a gene. The CDR3 region is CASSFLAGGHGYEQYF. For the CDR3, the DNA is TGCGCCAGCAGCTTCCTAGCGGGGGGCCATGGGTACGAGCAGTACTTC.

Points on this clonotype: A much larger clone lies one base from this, so it may be a read error. As DNA, the CDR3 is TGTGCCAGCAGCCGGTCGGCGGGGGCTTCAGATGCGCAGTATTTT. Translated: CASSRSAGASDAQYF. This chain connects TRBV6-1 to TRBJ2-3, with D perhaps matching TRBD2 (7 bases). Germline values: CDR1 MNHNS, CDR2 SASEGT. The CDR3 covers 15 residues.

This chain connects TRBV6-6 to TRBJ2-1; D may correspond to TRBD1 or TRBD2 (7 bases each). The tail of the sequence fits TRBJ2-7 better, so the J call may be wrong. Germline lookup yields CDR1 MNHNY and CDR2 SVGAGI (reference sequence). The CDR3 contains 14 residues. CDR3: CASRDHRGGYEQYF. In nucleotides, the CDR3 is TGTGCCAGCAGGGACCACAGGGGAGGGTACGAGCAGTACTTC.

The chain links TRBV29-1 to TRBJ2-7, with 10 bases identical to TRBD1. The CDR3 is 15 residues long. Germline V CDR1 and CDR2: SQVTM, ANQGSEA. J gave up 5 bases and V 4 bases, and 11 bases lay outside the gene matches. CDR3 bases: TGCAGCGTTGCAGACATGGGACAGGGGCTCAACGAGCAGTACTTC. Its translation: CSVADMGQGLNEQYF.

The chain combines TRBV27 with TRBJ2-3, with D perhaps TRBD1 (6 bases). The CDR3 extends over 13 amino acids. Germline V gene data show CDR1 as MNHEY and CDR2 as SMNVEV (reference sequence). Trimming pared 2 bases from V and 5 bases from J, leaving 8 bases between. In nucleotides, the CDR3 is TGTGCCAGCAGTTTACCAGGGGTAGATACGCAGTATTTT. Its protein product is CASSLPGVDTQYF.

The V call is TRBV28, the J call TRBJ1-5, with 8 bases that match TRBD1. Looked up from germline, CDR1 is MDHEN and CDR2 is SYDVKM. With 7 bases clipped from V and 2 bases from J, the junction kept 10 bases outside the gene matches. CDR3 size: 16 residues. CDR3 nucleotide sequence: TGTGCCAGCAACGAGATCAGGGGGCTTGGCAATCAGCCCCAGCATTTT. Protein product: CASNEIRGLGNQPQHF.

This clonotype was counted a few times. DNA of the CDR3: TGTGCCAGCAGCCTTACCGGGACAGCCTACGAGCAGTACTTC. As protein: CASSLTGTAYEQYF. The gene calls are TRBV5-5 and TRBJ2-7, with 7 bases lining up with TRBD1. Germline CDR1 reads SGHKS; CDR2 reads YYEKEE (reference sequence). The CDR3 sequence is 14 residues long. J was trimmed by 2 bases and V by 4 bases; bases with no gene match: 6.

This clonotype was seen a handful of times. The V gene is TRBV25-1, the J gene TRBJ1-2, with D possibly matching TRBD1 (5 bases). Germline V gene data show CDR1 as MGHDK and CDR2 as SYGVNS. The CDR3 runs to 13 residues. V was shortened by 1 base and J by 5 bases, with 8 bases between the two germline ends. The CDR3 DNA is TGTGCCAGCAGTGAATCCTGGGGGTATGGCTACACCTTC. Its translation: CASSESWGYGYTF.

This rearrangement joins TRBV5-1 to TRBJ2-3; D not resolved. This CDR3 region has 16 residues. The V gene lost 3 bases and the J gene lost 6 bases, with 20 bases spanning the gap. CDR1 is SGHRS and CDR2 is YFSETQ in the germline V gene. CDR3: CASSSAGRGGLDTQYF. In DNA form, the CDR3 reads TGCGCCAGCAGCTCCGCAGGACGTGGTGGTTTGGATACGCAGTATTTT.

The J gene is TRBJ2-5, the V gene TRBV7-2, with 7 bases identical to TRBD2. J gave up 5 bases and V 1 base, and 4 bases lay outside the gene matches. This CDR3 is built from 14 residues. The V gene's germline CDR1 is SGHTA and CDR2 FQGNSA. CDR3 residues: CASSLERGGETQYF. In nucleotides, the CDR3 is TGTGCCAGCAGCTTAGAGCGGGGCGGTGAGACCCAGTACTTC.

This chain joins TRBV12-3 or TRBV12-4 and TRBJ2-3, with 8 bases that match TRBD2. The V and J ends lost 4 bases and 2 bases, in that order; junction bases with no gene match: 5. The CDR3 length is 15 residues. This CDR3 is CASSWGLGATDTQYF. In DNA, the CDR3 is TGTGCCAGCAGTTGGGGACTAGGGGCCACAGATACGCAGTATTTT.

The chain is built from TRBV6-2 or TRBV6-3 and TRBJ1-5; D unclear. The germline V and J ends were trimmed by 7 bases and 4 bases, with 11 bases remaining between them. Germline V gene lookup returns CDR1 MNHEY and CDR2 SVGEGT. The CDR3 covers 13 residues. CDR3 loop: CASTYHGNQPQHF. The CDR3 DNA reads TGTGCCAGCACCTATCATGGGAATCAGCCCCAGCATTTT.

CDR3 bases: TGTGCCAGCAGCGGGGGACAGGGTAGGATCGGGGAGCTGTTTTTT. This codes for CASSGGQGRIGELFF. The chain is built from TRBV6-1 and TRBJ2-2; 9 nucleotides line up with TRBD1. The CDR3 consists of 15 residues. Germline CDR1 reads MNHNS; CDR2 reads SASEGT. V shed 6 bases, J shed 7 bases, and the junction held 9 bases outside the gene matches.

This clonotype was detected a few times. This chain connects TRBV28 to TRBJ2-3; D gene ambiguous. Germline V gene lookup returns CDR1 MDHEN and CDR2 SYDVKM. Trimming cost V 6 bases and J 6 bases, with 13 bases left between them. The CDR3 runs 13 residues. CDR3: CASSRSFTDTQYF. CDR3 DNA: TGTGCCAGCAGCCGCTCCTTCACTGATACGCAGTATTTT.

The chain is built from TRBV20-1 and TRBJ1-1, with D possibly TRBD1 on 6 matching bases. In germline, CDR1 is DFQATT, CDR2 SNEGSKA (reference sequence). CDR3 length: 12 residues. In DNA, the CDR3 is TGCGGCCCCGGGACACCGAACACTGAAGCTTTCTTT. This gives the protein CGPGTPNTEAFF.

In this sample, this clonotype turned up a few times. The V call is TRBV3-1, the J call TRBJ2-4, with no clear D. The DNA end lines up better with TRBJ2-7; the J call may be wrong. The CDR3 consists of 11 residues. Per the germline V gene, CDR1 is LGHDT and CDR2 is YNNKEL (reference sequence). Here the CDR3 reads CASSQSGEQYF. Here the CDR3 DNA reads TGTGCCAGCAGTCAGTCAGGCGAGCAGTACTTC.

The chain has TRBV4-1 and TRBJ1-2, with D possibly TRBD1 on 5 matching bases. This CDR3 is 13 amino acids long. The ends were cut back, 5 bases at V and 7 bases at J, with 14 bases in the middle. Germline-derived CDR1 and CDR2 are MGHRA and YSYEKL. DNA of the CDR3: TGCGCCAGCAGCGTCCCAAGCGGGGCTGGCTACACCTTC. This translates into CASSVPSGAGYTF.

The chain couples TRBV27 to TRBJ2-1; 12 nucleotides line up with TRBD2. With V trimmed by 6 bases and J by 3 bases, 6 bases remained unmatched. This CDR3 is 16 amino acids long. Germline assignment: CDR1 MNHEY and CDR2 SMNVEV (reference sequence). CDR3 amino acids: CASSLGTSGLYNEQFF. CDR3 nucleotide sequence: TGTGCCAGCAGCTTGGGGACTAGCGGGCTCTACAATGAGCAGTTCTTC.

The chain recombines TRBV5-5 with TRBJ1-1; 8 bases match TRBD1. J was trimmed by 0 bases and V by 4 bases; bases with no gene match: 2. The CDR3 is 14 amino acids. Per the germline V gene, CDR1 is SGHKS and CDR2 is YYEKEE (reference sequence). In nucleotides, the CDR3 is TGTGCCAGCAGCCCGGGACAGGTGAACACTGAAGCTTTCTTT. It codes for CASSPGQVNTEAFF.

The rearrangement joins TRBV2 to TRBJ1-2, with D hard to call. There are 14 residues in the CDR3. Trimming took 3 bases from V and 4 from J, leaving 12 bases between them. CDR1 SNHLY and CDR2 FYNNEI come from the germline V gene. In DNA, the CDR3 is TGTGCCAGCAGTGATGGGCCATACTCCTATGGCTACACCTTC. This encodes CASSDGPYSYGYTF.

The chain uses TRBV27 and TRBJ1-4; TRBD1 agrees at 7 bases. This CDR3 spans 14 amino acids. The trim removed 6 bases at V and 7 bases at J, leaving 8 bases unmatched. The germline V gene has CDR1 MNHEY and CDR2 SMNVEV (reference sequence). The CDR3 bases are TGTGCCAGCAGACTGCAGGGGGTTGGTGAAAAACTGTTTTTT. The encoded protein is CASRLQGVGEKLFF.

This clonotype was seen a few times. This chain uses TRBV3-1 with TRBJ2-3, with D unclear. In germline, CDR1 is LGHDT, CDR2 YNNKEL (reference sequence). This CDR3 has 12 amino acids. Trimming cost V 3 bases and J 2 bases, with 3 bases left between them. The CDR3 DNA sequence: TGTGCCAGCAGCCACATCACAGATACGCAGTATTTT. This gives the protein CASSHITDTQYF.

The chain carries TRBV12-3 or TRBV12-4 and TRBJ2-1; 9 nucleotides align to TRBD1. V lost 7 bases, J lost 6 bases, and 4 bases stayed unmatched. The CDR3 covers 13 residues. This chain's CDR3 is CASTGQGFNEQFF. CDR3 sequence (DNA): TGTGCCAGCACCGGACAGGGGTTCAATGAGCAGTTCTTC.

This clonotype has a handful of counts. The V and J genes are TRBV7-8 and TRBJ2-1; 15 bases agree with TRBD2. After removal of 4 bases from V and 7 bases from J, the junction contained 8 bases not matched to a gene. The germline gives CDR1 SGHVS, CDR2 FQNEAQ. The CDR3 covers 17 residues. The CDR3 region has the DNA TGTGCCAGCAGCTCTTTAGGACTAGCGGGGGGGTTGAATGAGCAGTTCTTC. Translated: CASSSLGLAGGLNEQFF.

The chain recombines TRBV18 with TRBJ1-4, with D possibly TRBD1 on 6 matching bases. CDR3 length: 15 amino acids. Germline CDR1 and CDR2: KGHSH and LQKENI. Trimming took off 3 bases at V and 14 bases at J, with 22 bases between the two ends. CDR3 residues: CASSPLELRQDQLFF. In nucleotides, the CDR3 is TGTGCCAGCTCACCCCTCGAGTTGAGACAGGATCAGCTGTTTTTT.